The 2 T cell receptor beta chains below all came from one sample that was sequenced in a study of blood T cell repertoires in COVID-19 (dated by TCRdb to about 2020). The protocol used for the library was the immunoSEQ multiplex PCR assay. TCRdb mirrors the immuneACCESS table, restricted to in-frame sequences. Some clones are absent from its copies; in checked studies, under half trace to an unresolved V gene, and the reason for the others is unknown. The sample has some 300,000 clones on record, over 75% of them singletons. Clones ranked in the top ten supply 9.5% of the sample. Sample: PBMCs or T cells enriched from blood (not recorded which). These receptor sequences come from a woman in her 40s who had recovered from COVID-19.

The table lists this clone with a count of one. The genes are TRBV10-2 and TRBJ1-1; possibly TRBD1 for D (5 bases). With 8 bases removed from V and 0 bases from J, the gap between germline ends came to 7 bases. The germline CDR1 and CDR2 sequences are WSHSY and SAAADI. This CDR3 has 12 amino acids. The chain's CDR3 is CASGAMNTEAFF. CDR3 nucleotide sequence: TGCGCCAGCGGGGCGATGAACACTGAAGCTTTCTTT.

About this clone: The junction shows a germline mismatch at one end, possibly a read error. J is TRBJ2-1 and V is TRBV7-7, with 9 bases that match TRBD1. The germline V gene encodes CDR1 SSHAT and CDR2 FNYEAQ (reference sequence). The CDR3 has 15 amino acids. This CDR3 reads CASSLGTGRFDEQFF. As DNA, the CDR3 is TGTGCTAGCAGCTTAGGGACAGGGAGGTTCGATGAGCAGTTCTTC. Full variable domain (remainder filled in from reference TRBV7-7 and TRBJ2-1): GAGVSQSPRYKVTKRGQDVTLRCDPISSHATLYWYQQALGQGPEFLTYFNYEAQPDKSGLPSDRFSAERPEGSISTLTIQRTEQRDSAMYRCASSLGTGRFDEQFFGPGTRLTVL.